This TCR beta chain was found in a study of T cells after yellow fever vaccination. Study-level points and caveats: Boosting was followed by the reappearance of most primary-vaccination clones (less than 98% CD4, about 88% CD8).

Looked up from germline, CDR1 is MNHEY and CDR2 is SMNVEV (reference sequence). The V end was cut by 0 bases, the J end by 1 base, with 6 bases between. The CDR3 length is 15 residues. TCR cDNA was made by 5'RACE template switching, adding a universal primer site and UMIs. TCRdb reprocessed the 5' RACE reads with MiXCR, giving one entry per CDR3 protein. The sample has fewer than 450,000 distinct CDR3 sequences, approximately 4% seen once. The sample holds many counts of this clonotype. No antigen is known for it. The chain has TRBV27 and TRBJ2-2, with D hard to call. The TCR comes from a man between 18 and 29 years old who received the YFV17D yellow fever vaccine. Here the sequenced sample was PBMCs, taken 5 days after the yellow fever booster vaccination. The CDR3 coding sequence is TGTGCCAGCAGTTTATCGGGAAGGAACACCGGGGAGCTGTTTTTT. Encoded protein: CASSLSGRNTGELFF.